The next 10 T cell receptor beta chains were all read from a single sample in a study of blood T cell repertoires in COVID-19. Repertoires were generated with immunoSEQ multiplex PCR, while TCRdb's copy carries only in-frame clones and drops some. The sample consists of more than 80,000 clones, roughly 91% of them appearing once. The material sequenced was peripheral blood. These receptors were obtained from a man aged 18 to 30 with COVID-19, enrolled during active disease.

The V and J genes are TRBV7-9 and TRBJ2-1; 7 nucleotides align to TRBD2. This CDR3 has 14 amino acids. The germline CDR1 and CDR2 sequences are SEHNR and FQNEAQ (reference sequence). V trimming: 0 bases; J trimming: 7 bases; junction bases outside the gene matches: 3. The CDR3 spells CASSLALAENEQFF. The CDR3 region has the DNA TGTGCCAGCAGCTTAGCCCTAGCGGAGAATGAGCAGTTCTTC.

The rearrangement links TRBV3-1 (or the pseudogene TRBV3-2) to TRBJ1-1; D is unclear. Trimming took 1 base from V and 3 from J, leaving 9 bases between them. Per the germline V gene, CDR1 is LGHDT and CDR2 is YNNKEL (reference sequence). The CDR3 length is 14 residues. CDR3 in amino acids: CASSQGVVYTEAFF. The CDR3 region has the DNA TGTGCCAGCAGCCAAGGTGTAGTTTACACTGAAGCTTTCTTT.

This sequence joins TRBV29-1 and TRBJ2-7, with D possibly being TRBD1 (5 bases). This CDR3 region has 13 residues. Between the trimmed V and J ends, which lost 5 bases and 1 base, there was a span of 12 bases. Germline CDR1 is SQVTM and CDR2 is ANQGSEA. Written as DNA, the CDR3 is TGCAGCGTTTTGTCAGGGATTTCCTACGAGCAGTACTTC. Residues: CSVLSGISYEQYF.

This chain uses TRBV28 with TRBJ2-7, with D possibly TRBD1 on 5 matching bases. Germline V gene sequence: CDR1 MDHEN, CDR2 SYDVKM. CDR3 length: 15 residues. V lost 3 bases, J lost 2 bases, and 14 bases lay in between. The DNA of the CDR3 is TGTGCCAGCAGTTTCGGCGTCAGGGCCCCCTACGAGCAGTACTTC. Amino acid sequence: CASSFGVRAPYEQYF.

The chain couples TRBV29-1 to TRBJ2-3; D call uncertain. V was pared by 6 bases and J by 2 bases, with 12 bases between. Germline V gene data show CDR1 as SQVTM and CDR2 as ANQGSEA. The CDR3 consists of 13 residues. The CDR3 sequence: CSVPQVHTDTQYF. CDR3 coding DNA: TGCAGCGTCCCTCAGGTTCACACAGATACGCAGTATTTT.

This chain uses TRBV9 with TRBJ2-1, with 8 bases identical to TRBD1. The germline V gene encodes CDR1 SGDLS and CDR2 YYNGEE. This CDR3 region has 16 residues. The V segment lost 0 bases and the J segment 4 bases; nucleotides outside the gene matches: 6. Here the CDR3 DNA reads TGTGCCAGCAGCGTAGGCTCAGGGGGCACGTACAATGAGCAGTTCTTC. It encodes CASSVGSGGTYNEQFF.

The chain is built from TRBV28 and TRBJ1-1; 9 bases line up with TRBD1. There are 14 residues in the CDR3. The V and J ends lost 5 bases and 6 bases, in that order; junction bases with no gene match: 7. Looked up from germline, CDR1 is MDHEN and CDR2 is SYDVKM. The CDR3 DNA sequence: TGTGCCAGCAGTCTGGGACAGGGCCACGCTGAAGCTTTCTTT. It yields the protein CASSLGQGHAEAFF. Looking up the rest from reference TRBV28 and TRBJ1-1 gives the full variable domain: DVKVTQSSRYLVKRTGEKVFLECVQDMDHENMFWYRQDPGLGLRLIYFSYDVKMKEKGDIPEGYSVSREKKERFSLILESASTNQTSMYLCASSLGQGHAEAFFGQGTRLTVV.

Turning to this clone: One junction end disagrees with the germline gene, perhaps due to a read error. The V call is TRBV11-2, the J call TRBJ1-4; perhaps TRBD1 as D (5 bases). This CDR3 contains 16 residues. Germline V CDR1 and CDR2: SGHAT, FQNNGV. The CDR3 here is CASSLGRIGRVEKLLF. The CDR3 bases are TGTGCCAGCAGCTTAGGCCGTATTGGCAGGGTGGAAAAACTGCTTTTT.

The chain links TRBV10-3 to TRBJ1-2; weak D call: TRBD1 (6 bases). The CDR3 is 15 amino acids. Looked up from germline, CDR1 is ENHRY and CDR2 is SYGVKD. V was shortened by 4 bases and J by 4 bases, with 16 bases between the two germline ends. The CDR3 protein is CAISGGSDSGYGYTF. CDR3 nucleotide sequence: TGTGCCATCAGTGGAGGATCGGACAGTGGCTATGGCTACACCTTC.

The chain has TRBV14 and TRBJ1-2; 7 bases map to TRBD1. Trimming cost V 0 bases and J 2 bases; bases outside gene matches: 3. Germline CDR1 SGHDN, CDR2 FVKESK. The CDR3 is 15 residues long. The DNA for the CDR3 is TGTGCCAGCAGCCAAGATTCAGGGGGAAACTATGGCTACACCTTC. This codes for CASSQDSGGNYGYTF.